This passage covers 22 T cell receptor beta chains from one sample sequenced in a study of control samples from healthy donors and cancer patients. Assay used: immunoSEQ multiplex PCR; TCRdb lists only in-frame clones, some missing. The repertoire consists of about 130,000 clones, with approximately 92% occurring once and the leading ten covering approximately 0.58%. The sequenced sample was PBMCs. The receptors derive from an elderly man with head and neck cancer.

V usage is TRBV5-4 and J usage is TRBJ2-7; 14 bases are shared with TRBD2. The V gene end was trimmed by 4 bases and the J gene end by 3 bases; junction bases not matched to a gene: 3. The CDR3 loop spans 15 amino acids. Germline V gene sequence: CDR1 SGHNT, CDR2 YYREEE (reference sequence). CDR3 amino acids: CASSPGLAGDYEQYF. CDR3 nucleotides: TGTGCCAGCAGCCCGGGACTAGCGGGGGACTACGAGCAGTACTTC.

The chain carries TRBV11-2 and TRBJ2-1; the match to TRBD2 covers 9 bases. The CDR3 totals 15 residues. CDR1 is SGHAT and CDR2 is FQNNGV in the germline V gene. Trimming took 6 bases from V and 8 from J; bases not matched to a gene: 11. CDR3 in amino acids: CASSYTGTSPYEQFF. As DNA, the CDR3 is TGTGCCAGCAGTTATACCGGGACTAGCCCATATGAGCAGTTCTTC. The full variable domain, its missing parts supplied by reference TRBV11-2 and TRBJ2-1, is EAGVAQSPRYKIIEKRQSVAFWCNPISGHATLYWYQQILGQGPKLLIQFQNNGVVDDSQLPKDRFSAERLKGVDSTLKIQPAKLEDSAVYLCASSYTGTSPYEQFFGPGTRLTVL.

Here the CDR3 reads CASSLGGDRRNQPQHF. The CDR3 DNA follows: TGTGCCAGCAGCTTAGGGGGGGACCGTCGCAATCAGCCCCAGCATTTT. The rearrangement links TRBV7-2 to TRBJ1-5; D perhaps matches TRBD1 (5 bases). The length of the CDR3 is 16 residues. From germline, CDR1 is SGHTA and CDR2 FQGNSA. Trimming left V 1 base short and J 2 bases short, with 12 bases between.

The chain couples TRBV27 to TRBJ2-7, with 10 nucleotides matching TRBD1. CDR3 size: 15 residues. V trimming: 3 bases; J trimming: 2 bases; junction bases outside the gene matches: 4. The germline CDR1 and CDR2 sequences are MNHEY and SMNVEV (reference sequence). The CDR3 region is CASSFWTGGTYEQYF. The DNA for the CDR3 is TGTGCCAGCAGTTTTTGGACAGGGGGAACCTACGAGCAGTACTTC.

This sequence joins TRBV4-2 and TRBJ1-1; possibly TRBD1 for D (5 bases). Germline CDR1 LGHNA, CDR2 YNFKEQ. V was shortened by 0 bases and J by 11 bases, with 13 bases between the two germline ends. CDR3 size: 13 residues. As DNA, the CDR3 is TGTGCCAGCAGCCAAGATCAGGGTTCAGGGGCTTTCTTT. Its protein is CASSQDQGSGAFF.

This clone was counted a single time. The genes are TRBV6-1 and TRBJ1-2; no clear D. CDR1 and CDR2 (germline): MNHNS, SASEGT. The CDR3 has 14 residues. V was clipped by 3 bases and J by 2 bases, with 10 bases between them. The CDR3: CASSDWIGNYGYTF. The CDR3 coding sequence is TGTGCCAGCAGTGATTGGATAGGGAACTATGGCTACACCTTC.

The gene calls are TRBV7-2 and TRBJ2-5; no definite D call. Deletions cut 5 bases from V and 5 bases from J, with 15 bases between. Per germline, CDR1 SGHTA and CDR2 FQGNSA. There are 14 residues in the CDR3. The CDR3 sequence is CASSLSIRRETQYF. The CDR3 region has the DNA TGTGCCAGCAGCCTTAGCATAAGACGGGAGACCCAGTACTTC.

The chain couples TRBV5-1 to TRBJ2-1; the D gene could be TRBD1 or TRBD2 (5 bases each). The germline gives CDR1 SGHRS, CDR2 YFSETQ. This CDR3 is 15 amino acids long. The germline V and J ends were trimmed by 0 bases and 3 bases, with 10 bases remaining between them. The CDR3 here is CASSLAGSDYNEQFF. The DNA of the CDR3 is TGCGCCAGCAGCTTGGCAGGGAGCGACTACAATGAGCAGTTCTTC.

This chain uses TRBV3-1 (or the pseudogene TRBV3-2) with TRBJ2-3; D unresolved. Germline assignment: CDR1 LGHDT and CDR2 YNNKEL (reference sequence). The CDR3 length is 16 residues. Deletions cut 0 bases from V and 0 bases from J, with 10 bases between. CDR3 region: CASSQDYGSSTDTQYF. The CDR3 DNA reads as TGTGCCAGCAGCCAAGACTACGGTAGTAGCACAGATACGCAGTATTTT.

The chain carries TRBV7-2 and TRBJ2-3, with D unclear. Trimming removed 3 bases from V and 0 bases from J, with 7 bases in between. From germline, CDR1 is SGHTA and CDR2 FQGNSA. The CDR3 runs 14 residues. CDR3 sequence: CASSLWSSTDTQYF. The CDR3 DNA reads TGTGCCAGCAGCTTGTGGAGTAGCACAGATACGCAGTATTTT.

V is TRBV27 and J is TRBJ2-5; D ambiguous. Germline V gives CDR1 MNHEY, CDR2 SMNVEV (reference sequence). V was clipped by 5 bases and J by 3 bases, with 16 bases between them. CDR3 length: 15 residues. CDR3 DNA: TGTGCCAGCAGTCCCTCCGCAGCGATTAAAGAGACCCAGTACTTC. Translation: CASSPSAAIKETQYF.

The count of this clone is one. This chain joins TRBV7-2 and TRBJ2-7; TRBD2 agrees at 14 bases. The V segment lost 1 base and the J segment 2 bases; nucleotides outside the gene matches: 7. The CDR3 has 18 amino acids. Germline V gives CDR1 SGHTA, CDR2 FQGNSA. CDR3 in DNA: TGTGCCAGCAGCTTAGTTTGGCGACTAGCGGGAGGGCCCTACGAGCAGTACTTC. Translated: CASSLVWRLAGGPYEQYF.

V usage is TRBV10-3 and J usage is TRBJ2-2, with D hard to call. This CDR3 region has 16 residues. Trimming took off 10 bases at V and 0 bases at J, with 18 bases between the two ends. Germline V lookup: CDR1 ENHRY, CDR2 SYGVKD. CDR3 protein: CATLKTDPPNTGELFF. The DNA of the CDR3 is TGTGCCACACTCAAGACTGACCCACCGAACACCGGGGAGCTGTTTTTT.

The chain employs TRBV11-2 and TRBJ2-7; 7 nucleotides agree with TRBD2. The length of the CDR3 is 16 residues. The germline V gene encodes CDR1 SGHAT and CDR2 FQNNGV. V shed 8 bases and J 1 base; nucleotides not matched to a gene: 14. CDR3 amino acids: CASGRYGAGVSYEQYF. The CDR3 DNA reads TGTGCCAGCGGCAGGTATGGGGCGGGAGTGTCCTACGAGCAGTACTTC.

In regard to this clone: The germline gene is not matched at one end of the junction; a read error may be the cause. The chain uses TRBV6-4 and TRBJ1-5; perhaps TRBD1 as D (5 bases). Looked up from germline, CDR1 is MRHNA and CDR2 is SNTAGT. The CDR3 contains 16 residues. CDR3 in amino acids: CASTDLQGLTEQPQHF. Written as DNA, the CDR3 is TGTGCCAGCACTGACCTTCAGGGACTTACGGAGCAGCCCCAGCATTTT.

The CDR3 spells CAWTPGTALGYTF. CDR3 DNA sequence: TGTGCCTGGACACCCGGGACAGCCCTGGGCTACACCTTC. The chain is built from TRBV30 and TRBJ1-2; TRBD1 matches at 7 bases. The trim removed 4 bases at V and 8 bases at J, leaving 10 bases unmatched. The CDR3 is made up of 13 amino acids. Germline V CDR1 and CDR2: GTSNPN, SVGIG (reference sequence).

Concerning this clone itself: The sample contains more than one DNA sequence encoding this CDR3. The chain's CDR3 is CASSSYRGRGDTQYF. CDR3 in DNA: TGTGCCAGCAGCTCATACAGGGGGCGGGGAGATACGCAGTATTTT. The chain couples TRBV11-2 to TRBJ2-3; 9 bases fit TRBD1. Germline lookup yields CDR1 SGHAT and CDR2 FQNNGV. J was trimmed by 5 bases and V by 4 bases; bases with no gene match: 7. This CDR3 region has 15 residues. The complete variable domain, with remaining parts taken from reference TRBV11-2 and TRBJ2-3, reads EAGVAQSPRYKIIEKRQSVAFWCNPISGHATLYWYQQILGQGPKLLIQFQNNGVVDDSQLPKDRFSAERLKGVDSTLKIQPAKLEDSAVYLCASSSYRGRGDTQYFGPGTRLTVL.

This clone was counted only a few times. J is TRBJ1-5 and V is TRBV20-1; D remains ambiguous. Germline values: CDR1 DFQATT, CDR2 SNEGSKA (reference sequence). The CDR3 has 13 residues. V shed 3 bases and J shed 3 bases, with 9 bases lying between them. CDR3 in DNA: TGCAGTGCTAGTAAACGGCTCAATCAGCCCCAGCATTTT. This encodes CSASKRLNQPQHF.

The chain combines TRBV30 with TRBJ1-3; 8 bases fit TRBD1. Trimming removed 4 bases from V and 0 bases from J; junction bases left unmatched: 5. Germline V gene sequence: CDR1 GTSNPN, CDR2 SVGIG (reference sequence). The CDR3 totals 15 residues. The DNA for the CDR3 is TGTGCCTGGACCCGGACAGGGAACTCTGGAAACACCATATATTTT. Protein sequence: CAWTRTGNSGNTIYF.

DNA for the CDR3: TGTGCCAGCAGCTTGATGGGGGCTGCTAATGAAAAACTGTTTTTT. The encoded protein is CASSLMGAANEKLFF. The chain combines TRBV7-9 with TRBJ1-4, with TRBD1 as a possible D gene (6 bases). Germline CDR1 and CDR2: SEHNR and FQNEAQ (reference sequence). The CDR3 consists of 15 residues. Trimming removed 3 bases at V and 3 bases at J, with 11 bases between.

V gene TRBV25-1 combines with J gene TRBJ2-7; D not certain. CDR3 length equals 15 residues. Trimming pared 7 bases from V and 1 base from J, leaving 17 bases between. Germline V gene data show CDR1 as MGHDK and CDR2 as SYGVNS. CDR3 in DNA: TGTGCCAGCATTTTCCAAGAGAGGATTTCCTACGAGCAGTACTTC. It yields the protein CASIFQERISYEQYF.

The V gene is TRBV29-1, the J gene TRBJ2-7, with D tentatively TRBD1 or TRBD2 (6 bases each). Per germline, CDR1 SQVTM and CDR2 ANQGSEA. CDR3 length equals 14 residues. Trimming shortened V by 6 bases and J by 2 bases, and 17 bases separated the two germline ends. Here the CDR3 DNA reads TGCAGCGTGGGGGCGGGACGGTCCACCTACGAGCAGTACTTC. Translated, it gives CSVGAGRSTYEQYF.